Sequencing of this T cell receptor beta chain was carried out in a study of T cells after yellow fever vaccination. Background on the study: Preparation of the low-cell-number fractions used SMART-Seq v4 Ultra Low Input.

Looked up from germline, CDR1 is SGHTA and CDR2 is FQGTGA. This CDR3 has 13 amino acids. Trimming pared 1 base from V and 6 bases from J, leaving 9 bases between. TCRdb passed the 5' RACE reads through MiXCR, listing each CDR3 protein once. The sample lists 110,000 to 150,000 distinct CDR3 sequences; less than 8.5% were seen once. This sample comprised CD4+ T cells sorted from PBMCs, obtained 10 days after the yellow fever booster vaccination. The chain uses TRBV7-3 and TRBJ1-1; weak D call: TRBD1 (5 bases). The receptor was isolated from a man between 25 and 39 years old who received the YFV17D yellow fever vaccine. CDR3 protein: CASSLRGVAEAFF. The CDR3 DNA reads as TGTGCCAGCAGCTTAAGGGGGGTTGCTGAAGCTTTCTTT.